The rows below give T cell receptor beta chains drawn from one sample of a study of blood T cell repertoires in COVID-19. Clones were read by immunoSEQ multiplex PCR, and TCRdb kept only the in-frame ones, dropping some. Of about 240,000 clones listed, approximately 91% are singletons. The sample comprised peripheral blood. These receptors originate from a woman in her twenties or thirties with acute or convalescent COVID-19. Both conserved end residues are part of each CDR3. A D gene is named only where the DNA matches it firmly. Expanded clones get a size class; other rows say once, few or many, or leave the size out.

D gene	CDR3 length	clone size	V gene	J gene	CDR3 protein	CDR3 DNA
-	13	-	TRBV7-8	TRBJ2-7	CASSFGTTYEQYF	TGTGCCAGCAGCTTCGGGACAACGTACGAGCAGTACTTC
-	15	-	TRBV9	TRBJ2-7	CASSVAGIADYEQYF	TGTGCCAGCAGCGTAGCTGGGATAGCGGACTACGAGCAGTACTTC
-	15	once	TRBV6-4	TRBJ2-1	CASSDTVSSYNEQFF	TGTGCCAGCAGTGACACCGTCAGCTCCTACAATGAGCAGTTCTTC
TRBD1	15	-	TRBV5-8	TRBJ2-1	CASSPGQASYNEQFF	TGTGCCAGCAGCCCCGGACAGGCCTCCTACAATGAGCAGTTCTTC
TRBD1	14	-	TRBV3-1/TRBV3-2	TRBJ2-7	CASSHGDRDNEQYF	TGTGCCAGCAGCCATGGAGACAGGGATAACGAGCAGTACTTC
TRBD2	14	-	TRBV28	TRBJ2-7	CASRCGSDGCEQYF	TGTGCCAGCAGATGCGGGAGTGACGGTTGCGAGCAGTACTTC
-	13	-	TRBV11-2	TRBJ2-2	CASSSFGTGELFF	TGTGCCAGCAGCTCGTTCGGTACCGGGGAGCTGTTTTTT
TRBD2	19	-	TRBV9	TRBJ2-3	CASSVSSGRARTHTDTQYF	TGTGCCAGCAGCGTATCTAGCGGGAGGGCCCGCACCCACACAGATACGCAGTATTTT
TRBD2	16	-	TRBV11-3	TRBJ2-2	CASSQGTSQGRGELFF	TGTGCCAGCAGCCAAGGGACTAGTCAAGGGCGCGGGGAGCTGTTTTTT
TRBD1	14	-	TRBV18	TRBJ2-1	CASSRTGGNNEQFF	TGTGCCAGCTCCCGGACAGGGGGAAACAATGAGCAGTTCTTC
-	11	-	TRBV27	TRBJ2-1	CASIENNEQFF	TGTGCCAGCATCGAGAACAATGAGCAGTTCTTC
-	19	-	TRBV12-5	TRBJ2-1	CASTTYETPEIGLYNEQFF	TGTGCTAGTACAACTTATGAAACGCCGGAGATTGGCCTCTACAATGAGCAGTTCTTC
-	14	-	TRBV15	TRBJ2-7	CATSRDGNSYEQYF	TGTGCCACCAGCAGAGACGGGAACTCCTACGAGCAGTACTTC
-	14	-	TRBV7-3	TRBJ2-1	CASSPGGPHNEQFF	TGTGCCAGCAGCCCTGGTGGGCCCCACAATGAGCAGTTCTTC
-	16	-	TRBV7-2	TRBJ1-2	CASSLVAGPLNYGYTF	TGTGCCAGCAGCTTAGTGGCAGGTCCTTTAAACTATGGCTACACCTTC
TRBD1	14	-	TRBV30	TRBJ1-1	CAWVMTGVNTEAFF	TGTGCCTGGGTCATGACAGGGGTGAACACTGAAGCTTTCTTT
TRBD2	15	-	TRBV4-1	TRBJ2-7	CASSQELGRGYEQYF	TGCGCCAGCAGCCAAGAGCTCGGGAGGGGGTACGAGCAGTACTTC
-	18	-	TRBV21-1	TRBJ1-2	CASSKYGPFWGTNYGYTF	TGTGCCAGCAGCAAATATGGACCGTTCTGGGGCACTAACTATGGCTACACCTTC
TRBD1	15	-	TRBV7-2	TRBJ1-6	CASTDRVSYNSPLHF	TGTGCCAGCACCGACAGGGTCTCCTATAATTCACCCCTCCACTTT
-	11	-	TRBV6-5	TRBJ1-2	CASSNFYGYTF	TGTGCCAGCTCAAATTTTTATGGCTACACCTTC
-	15	-	TRBV25-1	TRBJ1-1	CASSFHSDLNTEAFF	TGTGCCAGCAGTTTTCACAGTGATTTGAACACTGAAGCTTTCTTT
TRBD2	16	-	TRBV11-3	TRBJ2-3	CASSPEGTSGRDTQYF	TGTGCCAGCAGCCCCGAAGGGACTAGCGGGAGGGATACGCAGTATTTT
-	18	-	TRBV5-6	TRBJ1-2	CASSLIGAVDNNYYGYTF	TGTGCCAGCAGCTTGATTGGGGCCGTCGATAATAACTACTATGGCTACACCTTC
-	20	-	TRBV11-3	TRBJ1-2	CASSLATGWRAEDVNYGYTF	TGTGCCAGCAGCTTAGCTACGGGTTGGAGGGCCGAGGATGTAAACTATGGCTACACCTTC
-	18	-	TRBV7-9	TRBJ1-2	CASSSNRGGNHPNYGYTF	TGTGCCAGCAGCTCCAATCGTGGAGGGAACCATCCTAACTATGGCTACACCTTC
-	15	-	TRBV2	TRBJ1-4	CASSESGGTNEKLFF	TGTGCCAGCAGTGAATCGGGGGGAACTAATGAAAAACTGTTTTTT
-	15	-	TRBV9	TRBJ2-2	CASSVGLQPTGELFF	TGTGCCAGCAGCGTTGGGCTTCAGCCAACCGGGGAGCTGTTTTTT
TRBD1	16	-	TRBV7-9	TRBJ2-7	CASSTPGGSSTYEQYF	TGTGCCAGCAGCACCCCAGGGGGCAGCTCAACCTACGAGCAGTACTTC
TRBD1	19	-	TRBV5-1	TRBJ2-3	CASSLRGTGEPLSTDTQYF	TGCGCCAGCAGCTTGAGGGGGACAGGGGAACCACTAAGCACAGATACGCAGTATTTT
-	16	-	TRBV4-2	TRBJ1-1	CASSQERGLQNTEAFF	TGTGCCAGCAGCCAAGAGCGGGGGCTGCAGAACACTGAAGCTTTCTTT
TRBD2	15	-	TRBV10-3	TRBJ2-2	CAISYSGANTGELFF	TGTGCCATCAGTTATAGCGGGGCAAACACCGGGGAGCTGTTTTTT
-	13	-	TRBV7-9	TRBJ2-7	CASSSTLRDEQYF	TGTGCCAGCAGTTCGACGTTGAGGGACGAGCAGTACTTC
-	15	once	TRBV5-1	TRBJ2-5	CASSSQLGAAETQYF	TGCGCCAGCAGCTCCCAGTTAGGGGCGGCTGAGACCCAGTACTTC
TRBD2	13	-	TRBV27	TRBJ2-1	CASTGGALVEQFF	TGTGCCAGCACGGGGGGAGCCCTTGTCGAGCAGTTCTTC
-	16	-	TRBV30	TRBJ1-2	CAWSVLAGYSSDGYTF	TGTGCCTGGAGTGTACTCGCAGGGTATTCGTCAGATGGCTACACCTTC
TRBD1	16	-	TRBV18	TRBJ2-3	CASSPQGAGVTDTQYF	TGTGCCAGCTCACCCCAGGGGGCAGGGGTCACAGATACGCAGTATTTT